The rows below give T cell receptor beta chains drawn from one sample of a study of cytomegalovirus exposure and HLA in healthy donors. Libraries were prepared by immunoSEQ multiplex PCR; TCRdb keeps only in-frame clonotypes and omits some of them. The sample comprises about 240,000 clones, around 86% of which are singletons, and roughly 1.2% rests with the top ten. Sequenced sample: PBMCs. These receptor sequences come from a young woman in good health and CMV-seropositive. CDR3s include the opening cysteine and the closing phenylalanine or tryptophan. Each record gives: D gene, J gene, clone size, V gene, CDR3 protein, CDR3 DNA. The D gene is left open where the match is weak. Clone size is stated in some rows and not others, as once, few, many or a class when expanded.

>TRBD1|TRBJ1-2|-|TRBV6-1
CASSEQGVGYGYTF
TGTGCCAGCAGTGAACAGGGGGTAGGCTATGGCTACACCTTC
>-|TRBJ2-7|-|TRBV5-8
CASSRGMTYEQYF
TGTGCCAGCAGCCGAGGGATGACCTACGAGCAGTACTTC
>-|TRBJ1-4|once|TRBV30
CAWSAGVRANEKLFF
TGTGCCTGGAGTGCGGGGGTTCGAGCTAATGAAAAACTGTTTTTT
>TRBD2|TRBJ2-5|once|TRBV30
CAWRSASGSQETQYF
TGTGCCTGGAGGTCCGCTAGCGGGAGCCAAGAGACCCAGTACTTC
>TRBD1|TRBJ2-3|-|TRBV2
CASSGLRDRHTDTQYF
TGTGCCAGCAGTGGTCTCCGGGACAGGCACACAGATACGCAGTATTTT
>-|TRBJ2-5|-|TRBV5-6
CASSLTGRQETQYF
TGTGCCAGCAGCTTGACAGGGCGGCAAGAGACCCAGTACTTC
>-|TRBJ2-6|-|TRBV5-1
CASSLGEYSGANVLTF
TGCGCCAGCAGCTTGGGGGAGTACTCTGGGGCCAACGTCCTGACTTTC
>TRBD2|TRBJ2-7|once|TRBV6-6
CASSYSGAGAYEQYF
TGTGCCAGCAGTTACTCGGGAGCGGGAGCCTACGAGCAGTACTTC
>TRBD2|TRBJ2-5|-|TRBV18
CASSHGTSGSETQYF
TGTGCCAGCTCACACGGGACTAGCGGGAGTGAGACCCAGTACTTC
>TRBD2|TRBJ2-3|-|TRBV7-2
CASSPNPAGVPDGTQYF
TGTGCCAGCAGTCCTAACCCAGCGGGAGTCCCGGATGGTACGCAGTATTTT
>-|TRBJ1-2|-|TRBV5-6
CASSLGQRNSPVTF
TGTGCCAGCAGCCTCGGACAGCGTAACTCACCCGTGACCTTC
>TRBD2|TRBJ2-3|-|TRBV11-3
CASSFSSGIDTDTQYF
TGTGCCAGCAGTTTTTCTAGCGGGATAGACACAGATACGCAGTATTTT
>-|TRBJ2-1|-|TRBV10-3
CAISESRIGGLYNEQFF
TGTGCCATCAGTGAGTCCCGGATAGGAGGTTTATACAATGAGCAGTTCTTC
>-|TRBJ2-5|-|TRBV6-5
CASSYPGRPETQYF
TGTGCCAGCAGTTACCCAGGTCGTCCCGAGACCCAGTACTTC
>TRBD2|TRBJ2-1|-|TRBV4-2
CASSQPGLAGDNEQFF
TGTGCCAGCAGCCAGCCGGGACTAGCGGGGGACAATGAGCAGTTCTTC
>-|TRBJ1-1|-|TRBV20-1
CRASGTEAFF
TGCAGGGCCTCGGGGACTGAAGCTTTCTTT
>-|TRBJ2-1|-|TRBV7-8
CASSPPPLYNEQFF
TGTGCCAGCAGCCCTCCTCCCCTCTACAATGAGCAGTTCTTC
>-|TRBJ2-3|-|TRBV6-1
CASSVAPAGFTDTQYF
TGTGCCAGCAGTGTGGCCCCAGCGGGCTTCACAGATACGCAGTATTTT
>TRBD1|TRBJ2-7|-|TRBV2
CASTPDRAYEQYF
TGTGCCAGCACTCCGGACAGGGCCTACGAGCAGTACTTC
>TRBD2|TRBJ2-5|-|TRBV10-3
CAISDTASGETQYF
TGTGCCATCAGTGATACCGCTAGCGGTGAGACCCAGTACTTC
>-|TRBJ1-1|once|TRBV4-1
CASSQDNPGFNTEAFF
TGCGCCAGCAGCCAAGATAATCCGGGTTTCAACACTGAAGCTTTCTTT
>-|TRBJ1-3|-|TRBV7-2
CASSLVAGSGNTIYF
TGTGCCAGCAGCTTAGTGGCAGGTTCTGGAAACACCATATATTTT
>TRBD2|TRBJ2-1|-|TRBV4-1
CASSQVREEDEQFF
TGCGCCAGCAGCCAAGTGCGGGAGGAGGATGAGCAGTTCTTC
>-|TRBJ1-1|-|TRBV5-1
CASSVNPGGYTEAFF
TGCGCCAGCAGCGTGAATCCTGGTGGCTACACTGAAGCTTTCTTT
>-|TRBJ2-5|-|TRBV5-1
CASSLALGRETQYF
TGCGCCAGCAGCTTGGCCTTGGGCCGGGAGACCCAGTACTTC
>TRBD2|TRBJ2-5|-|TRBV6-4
CASSETAGVVTQYF
TGTGCCAGCAGTGAAACGGCGGGAGTAGTGACCCAGTACTTC
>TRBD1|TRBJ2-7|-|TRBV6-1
CASSEGTGGYEQYF
TGTGCCAGCAGTGAAGGGACAGGGGGCTACGAGCAGTACTTC
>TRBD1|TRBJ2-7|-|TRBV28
CASSYGDRAYEQYF
TGTGCCAGCAGTTATGGGGACAGGGCATACGAGCAGTACTTC
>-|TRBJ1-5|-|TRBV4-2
CASSQDLLRPQHF
TGTGCCAGCAGCCAAGATCTTCTGCGGCCCCAGCATTTT
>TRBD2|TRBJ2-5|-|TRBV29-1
CSVQTSPETQYF
TGCAGCGTCCAGACTAGCCCAGAGACCCAGTACTTC
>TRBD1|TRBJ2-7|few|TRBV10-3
CAIRPGTGTGEQYF
TGTGCCATCAGACCCGGGACAGGGACCGGCGAGCAGTACTTC
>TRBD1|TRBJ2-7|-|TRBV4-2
CASTAHRGQSYEQYF
TGTGCCAGCACCGCACACAGGGGGCAGTCCTACGAGCAGTACTTC
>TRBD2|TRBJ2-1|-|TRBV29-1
CSVEKGAGGPHEQFF
TGCAGCGTTGAAAAGGGGGCGGGAGGGCCTCATGAGCAGTTCTTC